The present T cell receptor beta chain was sequenced within a study of blood T cell repertoires in COVID-19. In the study overall: Donors in the United States, Italy and Spain gave samples during acute or convalescent COVID-19.

The repertoire was sequenced with immunoSEQ multiplex PCR; TCRdb's copy has only in-frame clones and lacks some. The profile shows 50,000 to 55,000 clones, more than 70% of them singletons. This receptor was taken from a man aged 60-69 years with acute or convalescent COVID-19. Source material: peripheral blood.

CDR3 protein: CSVGALTYNEQFF. CDR3 nucleotides: TGCAGCGTTGGTGCACTAACCTACAATGAGCAGTTCTTC. The chain recombines TRBV29-1 with TRBJ2-1; D uncertain. V was shortened by 4 bases and J by 2 bases, with 9 bases between the two germline ends. Germline CDR1 SQVTM, CDR2 ANQGSEA. The CDR3 covers 13 residues.